Following are 14 T cell receptor beta chains from one sample sequenced in a study of cytomegalovirus exposure and HLA in healthy donors. Primers: 60 Vbeta forward and 13 Jbeta reverse. Sequencing was performed with immunoSEQ multiplex PCR; in TCRdb, only in-frame clones are kept and a portion is missing. The sample has 80,000 or so clones; just over 70% are singletons. Sample: PBMCs. Receptor source: a man between 60 and 70 years old in good health and CMV-seropositive.

The chain couples TRBV10-3 to TRBJ1-2; TRBD1 matches 7 bases. Germline V lookup: CDR1 ENHRY, CDR2 SYGVKD. V lost 3 bases to trimming and J lost 10 bases; unmatched junction nucleotides: 11. CDR3 size: 14 residues. The CDR3 here is CAISEPGQTKIYTF. The CDR3, as DNA: TGTGCCATCAGTGAACCGGGACAGACTAAGATCTACACCTTC.

The DNA for the CDR3 is TGTGCCAGCAGTTACTCGCAATTGGGGGGGGACACTGAAGCTTTCTTT. Translated: CASSYSQLGGDTEAFF. The chain employs TRBV6-5 and TRBJ1-1; D is perhaps TRBD1 (5 bases). The CDR3 sequence is 16 residues long. Germline CDR1 reads MNHEY; CDR2 reads SVGAGI. V lost 0 bases and J 3 bases, leaving 14 bases between the germline ends.

This rearrangement joins TRBV29-1 to TRBJ2-7; 13 nucleotides match TRBD2. After removal of 7 bases from V and 4 bases from J, the junction contained 7 bases not matched to a gene. The CDR3 consists of 14 residues. Looked up from germline, CDR1 is SQVTM and CDR2 is ANQGSEA. The CDR3 bases are TGCAGCGCCGTTGGGACTAGCGGGGAATACGAGCAGTACTTC. It translates to CSAVGTSGEYEQYF.

This clone occurred once. This sequence joins TRBV9 and TRBJ1-1; 9 nucleotides agree with TRBD1. V was pared by 4 bases and J by 10 bases, with 11 bases of the junction left unmatched. The CDR3 is 14 amino acids. Germline assignment: CDR1 SGDLS and CDR2 YYNGEE. The CDR3: CASSPKWTGARAFF. The CDR3 nucleotides read TGTGCCAGCAGCCCCAAATGGACAGGGGCCCGAGCTTTCTTT.

This chain joins TRBV19 and TRBJ1-6, with a possible D match to TRBD1 (6 bases). Looked up from germline, CDR1 is LNHDA and CDR2 is SQIVND (reference sequence). This CDR3 is 15 amino acids long. V gave up 3 bases and J gave up 10 bases, with 16 bases separating them. The CDR3 is CASSISTGGGSPLHF. As DNA, the CDR3 is TGTGCCAGTAGTATTTCGACTGGGGGCGGATCACCCCTCCACTTT.

This rearrangement joins TRBV10-2 to TRBJ2-7, with D possibly being TRBD2 (6 bases). The CDR3 runs to 13 residues. Deletions cut 5 bases from V and 0 bases from J, with 8 bases between. Germline CDR1 WSHSY, CDR2 SAAADI. CDR3 amino acids: CASSLAHSYEQYF. The CDR3 DNA reads TGCGCCAGCAGTCTAGCGCACTCCTACGAGCAGTACTTC.

This clone turned up a few times. The gene calls are TRBV4-2 and TRBJ2-5; D perhaps matches TRBD2 (6 bases). Germline lookup yields CDR1 LGHNA and CDR2 YNFKEQ. V shed 1 base and J shed 3 bases, with 18 bases lying between them. The CDR3 has 17 amino acids. The CDR3 protein is CASSQGLDSFLEETQYF. CDR3 DNA sequence: TGTGCCAGCAGCCAAGGACTAGACAGTTTTTTGGAAGAGACCCAGTACTTC.

In its sample, this clone was seen a few times. V usage is TRBV30 and J usage is TRBJ2-7; 12 nucleotides line up with TRBD2. The J segment lost 2 bases and the V segment lost 2 bases, leaving 10 bases of the junction unmatched. The CDR3 covers 17 residues. Germline V lookup: CDR1 GTSNPN, CDR2 SVGIG (reference sequence). The CDR3 region is CAWSRRLAGGRAYEQYF. The DNA for the CDR3 is TGTGCCTGGAGTCGGAGGCTAGCGGGAGGGAGGGCCTACGAGCAGTACTTC.

This chain links TRBV11-2 with TRBJ2-1, with D unclear. There are 16 residues in the CDR3. Germline V lookup: CDR1 SGHAT, CDR2 FQNNGV. Trimming removed 1 base from V and 3 bases from J, with 13 bases in between. CDR3 region: CASSLVLPMFYNEQFF. Written as DNA, the CDR3 is TGTGCCAGCAGCTTAGTACTCCCGATGTTCTACAATGAGCAGTTCTTC.

The chain couples TRBV4-1 to TRBJ2-1; 11 bases align to TRBD2. The CDR3 spans 16 residues. Germline values: CDR1 MGHRA, CDR2 YSYEKL. The V gene end was trimmed by 4 bases and the J gene end by 4 bases; junction bases not matched to a gene: 6. The CDR3 bases are TGCGCCAGCAGCCCTAGCGGGGGGCGGCAGTACAATGAGCAGTTCTTC. It is translated as CASSPSGGRQYNEQFF.

In this sample, this clone turned up once. The chain employs TRBV5-1 and TRBJ1-1; no clear D gene. The CDR3 runs 12 residues. Germline loops: CDR1 SGHRS, CDR2 YFSETQ. Between the trimmed V and J ends, which lost 2 bases and 2 bases, there was a span of 4 bases. The CDR3 protein is CASSFGNTEAFF. The CDR3 DNA follows: TGCGCCAGCAGCTTTGGCAACACTGAAGCTTTCTTT.

The rearrangement links TRBV10-3 to TRBJ2-3; D remains ambiguous. V was cut by 3 bases and J by 0 bases, with 13 bases left in between. Germline CDR1 and CDR2: ENHRY and SYGVKD. The CDR3 runs 16 residues. In DNA, the CDR3 is TGTGCCATCAGTGATTCAAGCGCACGGAGCACAGATACGCAGTATTTT. It encodes CAISDSSARSTDTQYF.

CDR3 nucleotides: TGTGCCAGCATCCGGTCCGGGACAGGGGGATCTGGAGGCTACACCTTC. Translation: CASIRSGTGGSGGYTF. The V and J genes are TRBV7-9 and TRBJ1-2; 11 bases line up with TRBD1. Per the germline V gene, CDR1 is SEHNR and CDR2 is FQNEAQ (reference sequence). This CDR3 region has 16 residues. Trimming took 7 bases from V and 8 from J; bases not matched to a gene: 15.

The genes are TRBV30 and TRBJ2-2, with TRBD2 identical over 9 bases. Germline V gives CDR1 GTSNPN, CDR2 SVGIG (reference sequence). V shed 0 bases and J 4 bases; nucleotides not matched to a gene: 6. This CDR3 is built from 16 residues. The CDR3 spells CAWSVWASGITGELFF. The CDR3 DNA reads TGTGCCTGGAGTGTTTGGGCTAGCGGGATCACCGGGGAGCTGTTTTTT.